This section outlines one T cell receptor beta chain sequence together with its context. This receptor's antigen is unknown. The input lacks base qualities; no much larger clone sits a single base away. CDR1 and CDR2 are drawn from the germline V gene (reference sequence): SGHAT, FQDESV. At the junction V is shortened by 2 bases and J by 9 bases, with 11 bases in between. The CDR3 contains 13 residues, cysteine and phenylalanine counted. CDR3 DNA only is kept here, 39 bases in frame from base 1. Using the deep immunoSEQ assay, multiplex PCR amplified TCR CDR3 regions from genomic DNA. Genomic DNA extracted from each cell subset was distributed evenly over all wells of several immunoSEQ 96-well plates, and each plate served as one replicate. For sorted subsets, 150 to 200 ng genomic DNA, equal to tens of thousands of T cell genomes, was loaded into each replicate PCR. Purified libraries were quantified with a Qubit 3.0 fluorometer, sized on a Bioanalyzer 2100, and re-quantified with the KAPA Library Quantification kit. A separate single-read 150-cycle Illumina NextSeq 550 flow cell was used to sequence each immunoSEQ 96-well plate. Per the source publication's procedure: Because only junctional sequences without quality scores were contained in the immunoSEQ output, filtering matching that applied to full-length reads could not be performed. To assign V/J genes and CDR3, sequences were annotated against IMGT germline references using PyIR, a Python wrapper for IgBLAST v1.9. Reads with weak V/J assignments (E-value above 1e-6), missing CDR3, stop codons, out-of-frame junctions, or ambiguous translated residues were removed. V3J clonotypes were defined by identical inferred V gene, J gene, and CDR3 amino acid sequence. The percentage overlap between two repertoires was calculated by dividing the number of shared unique clonotypes by the size of the smaller repertoire. Repertoire richness was assessed with RTK rarefaction, the Chao1 estimator, and Recon v2.1 estimates of unobserved clonotypes. Generation probabilities for all TCRbeta clonotypes obtained by the gDNA method from a handful of donors were computed using OLGA. As stored in TCRdb, this immuneACCESS dataset retains in-frame rearrangements with V and J assigned. A fraction of the clones does not appear; measured against another copy, unresolved V genes explain less than half of the discrepancy, and the remainder lacks a known reason. From that table come the V and J calls and clone size; the DNA was used to work out D and trimming. This sample holds a few million clones; more than 85% were observed only once. Together, the top ten hold 0.39% of the sample.

Donors were healthy HIV-negative adults with no recently reported acute infections or vaccinations. Only Caucasian adults living in Nashville, Tennessee, USA were represented among the donors. Magnetic negative selection was used to enrich CD4+ T cells, after which naive cells were positively selected on CD45RA and the negative fraction became the memory subset. After blood collection by leukapheresis, PBMCs were isolated using Ficoll-Histopaque density gradient centrifugation and then cryopreserved in the vapor phase of liquid nitrogen. Analytical flow cytometry was used to check the purity and quantity of each magnetically sorted T cell population. Genomic DNA was isolated from each sorted fraction and quantified by UV absorbance on a Nanodrop 2000c. This entry belongs to a study of shared clonotypes between healthy human individuals (dated by TCRdb to 2019 to 2021). Study-level background: The cohort included three men and a couple of women between 18 and 49 years of age. For each donor, CD4 naive and CD4 memory were each given three plates, CD8 naive was given two plates, and CD8 memory was given one plate. To estimate repertoire size and how much clonotypes are shared between individuals, the study performed deep sequencing of blood TCR repertoires from roughly five healthy adults. To increase sequencing depth and limit assay-specific biases, different laboratories used diverse techniques to prepare libraries and sequence TCR repertoires. Leukapheresis yielded between about 0.94 and 8.9 billion PBMCs per donor. General study outcomes and caveats: Pairwise subsampling indicated that sequencing depth was expected to affect the degree of clonotype sharing among donors. Only blood was sampled, and tissue TCR repertoires likely differ from those in blood. Naive subsets generally had larger estimated clonotype richness than memory subsets. Because the study included a small number of donors, the genetic and exposure-history diversity represented was limited. Compared with non-shared clonotypes, clonotypes shared by all four sorted-subset donors had higher generation probabilities. Approximately 4.8% of naive CD4, 3.5% of naive CD8, about 2.1% of memory CD4, and about 0.4% of memory CD8 clonotypes were shared across several donors. Incomplete sequencing was indicated by rarefaction of sorted-subset datasets, despite the large sequencing depth.

The specimen was naive CD4+ T cells from PBMCs. In light of the paper, this sample's cell subset or site label describes: CD45RA+ positively selected. The receptor's source is a man aged 18-30 years in good health. Some clones in this sample may be carry-over from other donors' samples. The receptor chain draws on TRBV11-1 and TRBJ2-4; no D segment can be confidently identified. The CDR3 has the sequence CASSLRFEIIQYF. The DNA sequence reads TGTGCCAGCAGCTTACGGTTCGAGATCATTCAGTACTTC.